This is a list of T cell receptor beta chains from one sample in a study of PD-1 blockade in classical Hodgkin lymphoma. Sequencing used immunoSEQ multiplex PCR; TCRdb keeps in-frame clones, though not all of them. The table has some 24,000 clones, 80% seen once. The sample consisted of peripheral blood mononuclear cells (PBMCs), taken at baseline. These receptors were taken from a human donor with classical Hodgkin lymphoma. Each CDR3 is given with its conserved first and last residue. A D gene is named only where the DNA matches it firmly. Some rows have no size entry. The others give once, few or many, or a class for an expanded clone.

j_call | clone_size | v_call | d_call | cdr3_aa | cdr3_nt
TRBJ2-7 | few | TRBV7-8 | TRBD2 | CASSRTSGGSEQYF | TGTGCCAGCAGCCGGACTAGCGGGGGTAGCGAGCAGTACTTC
TRBJ2-5 | NA | TRBV6-5 | NA | CASSYLWGLEETQYF | TGTGCCAGCAGTTACCTCTGGGGCTTGGAAGAGACCCAGTACTTC
TRBJ1-6 | few | TRBV27 | NA | CASRAYNSPLHF | TGTGCCAGCAGAGCCTATAATTCACCCCTCCACTTT
TRBJ2-1 | few | TRBV30 | TRBD1 | CAWSVQGVVEQFF | TGTGCCTGGAGTGTCCAGGGGGTCGTTGAGCAGTTCTTC
TRBJ1-3 | NA | TRBV7-8 | NA | CASSLSRRGISPISGNTIYF | TGTGCCAGCAGCTTAAGCCGCCGAGGGATTTCCCCAATCTCTGGAAACACCATATATTTT
TRBJ1-3 | NA | TRBV19 | NA | CASSYLQGSGNTIYF | TGTGCCAGTAGTTATCTGCAGGGCTCCGGAAACACCATATATTTT
TRBJ1-4 | NA | TRBV7-2 | NA | CASSPTGNSNEKLFF | TGTGCCAGCAGCCCTACGGGTAATTCTAATGAAAAACTGTTTTTT
TRBJ2-6 | NA | TRBV19 | NA | CASSVQRESVAGANVLTF | TGTGCCAGTAGTGTGCAGAGGGAGTCGGTGGCTGGGGCCAACGTCCTGACTTTC
TRBJ2-3 | NA | TRBV27 | NA | CASRSTGLYTDTQYF | TGTGCCAGCAGGTCCACAGGGTTATACACAGATACGCAGTATTTT
TRBJ2-2 | NA | TRBV6-6 | TRBD1 | CASSYSRTGSGELFF | TGTGCCAGCAGTTACAGTCGGACAGGGTCCGGGGAGCTGTTTTTT
TRBJ1-1 | NA | TRBV2 | TRBD1 | CASSPDRARYTEAFF | TGTGCCAGCAGTCCCGACAGGGCCAGGTACACTGAAGCTTTCTTT
TRBJ1-1 | NA | TRBV11-2 | TRBD1 | CASSLAGGRTEAFF | TGTGCCAGCAGCTTAGCAGGGGGCCGGACTGAAGCTTTCTTT
TRBJ2-7 | NA | TRBV30 | TRBD1 | CAWNRDSSYEQYF | TGTGCCTGGAACAGGGACAGCTCCTACGAGCAGTACTTC
TRBJ2-5 | NA | TRBV5-4 | TRBD1 | CASSSTGIKETQYF | TGTGCCAGCAGCTCGACAGGGATCAAAGAGACCCAGTACTTC
TRBJ2-3 | NA | TRBV28 | NA | CASSLSTDTQYF | TGTGCCAGCAGTCTCAGCACAGATACGCAGTATTTT
TRBJ1-6 | NA | TRBV5-6 | NA | CASSNWGVNNSPLHF | TGTGCCAGCAGCAACTGGGGAGTCAATAATTCACCCCTCCACTTT
TRBJ2-5 | NA | TRBV11-2 | NA | CASSPQETQYF | TGTGCCAGCAGTCCTCAAGAGACCCAGTACTTC
TRBJ2-1 | NA | TRBV30 | NA | CAWGKLNSYNEQFF | TGTGCCTGGGGTAAATTAAACTCCTACAATGAGCAGTTCTTC
TRBJ2-5 | NA | TRBV5-4 | NA | CASSLRAGSPQETQYF | TGTGCCAGCAGCTTGCGGGCAGGGTCACCTCAAGAGACCCAGTACTTC
TRBJ2-2 | NA | TRBV11-2 | NA | CASSFRTVTGELFF | TGTGCCAGCAGCTTTCGGACAGTCACCGGGGAGCTGTTTTTT
TRBJ2-2 | NA | TRBV18 | NA | CASSPYPLNTGELFF | TGTGCCAGCTCCCCTTATCCCCTGAACACCGGGGAGCTGTTTTTT
TRBJ2-1 | NA | TRBV6-5 | TRBD1 | CASNKYRGQYNEQFF | TGTGCCAGCAACAAATACAGGGGTCAGTACAATGAGCAGTTCTTC